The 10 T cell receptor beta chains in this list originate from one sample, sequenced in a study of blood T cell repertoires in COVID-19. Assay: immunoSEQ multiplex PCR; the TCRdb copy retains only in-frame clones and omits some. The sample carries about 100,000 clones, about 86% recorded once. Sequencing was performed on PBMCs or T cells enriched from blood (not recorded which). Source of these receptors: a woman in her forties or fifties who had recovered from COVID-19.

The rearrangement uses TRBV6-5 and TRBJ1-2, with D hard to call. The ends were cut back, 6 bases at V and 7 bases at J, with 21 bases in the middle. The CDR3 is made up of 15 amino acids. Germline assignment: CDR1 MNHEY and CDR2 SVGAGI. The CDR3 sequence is CASSNLYALRSGYTF. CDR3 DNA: TGTGCCAGCAGCAATTTATATGCTCTAAGAAGTGGCTACACCTTC.

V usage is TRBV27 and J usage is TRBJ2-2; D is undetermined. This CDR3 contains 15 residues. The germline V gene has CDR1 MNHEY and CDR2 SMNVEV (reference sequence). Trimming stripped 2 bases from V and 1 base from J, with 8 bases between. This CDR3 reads CASSLAALNTGELFF. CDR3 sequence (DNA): TGTGCCAGCAGTTTAGCAGCGCTGAACACCGGGGAGCTGTTTTTT.

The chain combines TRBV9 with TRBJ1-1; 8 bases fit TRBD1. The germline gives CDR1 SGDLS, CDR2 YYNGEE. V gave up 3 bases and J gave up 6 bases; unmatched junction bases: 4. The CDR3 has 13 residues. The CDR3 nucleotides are TGTGCCAGCAGCGCGAAGGACAGGGCTGAAGCTTTCTTT. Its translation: CASSAKDRAEAFF.

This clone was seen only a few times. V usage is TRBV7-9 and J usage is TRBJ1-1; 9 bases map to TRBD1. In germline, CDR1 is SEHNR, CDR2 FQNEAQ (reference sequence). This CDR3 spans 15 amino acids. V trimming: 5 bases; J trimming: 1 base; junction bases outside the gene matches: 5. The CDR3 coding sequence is TGTGCCAGCAGCCCCAGGGACAGGGAGAACACTGAAGCTTTCTTT. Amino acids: CASSPRDRENTEAFF.

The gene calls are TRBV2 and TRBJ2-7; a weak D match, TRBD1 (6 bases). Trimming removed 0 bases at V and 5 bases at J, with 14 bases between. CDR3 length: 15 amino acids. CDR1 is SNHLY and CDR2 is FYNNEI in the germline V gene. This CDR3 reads CASSEAGAPSDEQYF. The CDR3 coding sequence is TGTGCCAGCAGTGAAGCGGGGGCACCATCTGACGAGCAGTACTTC. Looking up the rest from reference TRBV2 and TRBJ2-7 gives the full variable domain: EPEVTQTPSHQVTQMGQEVILRCVPISNHLYFYWYRQILGQKVEFLVSFYNNEISEKSEIFDDQFSVERPDGSNFTLKIRSTKLEDSAMYFCASSEAGAPSDEQYFGPGTRLTVT.

For the CDR3, the DNA is TGTGCCAGCAGTGACCCCCCAGGGGGCCGCCACAATGAGCAGTTCTTC. Translating gives CASSDPPGGRHNEQFF. The chain is built from TRBV2 and TRBJ2-1; 8 nucleotides align to TRBD1. The germline CDR1 and CDR2 sequences are SNHLY and FYNNEI. Trimming took 3 bases from V and 5 from J; bases not matched to a gene: 9. The CDR3 length is 16 residues.

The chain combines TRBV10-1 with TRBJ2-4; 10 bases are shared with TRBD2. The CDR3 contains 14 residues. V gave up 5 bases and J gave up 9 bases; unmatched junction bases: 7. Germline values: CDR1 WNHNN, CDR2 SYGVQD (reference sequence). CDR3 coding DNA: TGCGCCAGCAGTCCCAGCGGGAGGGCCGGCATTCAGTACTTC. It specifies CASSPSGRAGIQYF.

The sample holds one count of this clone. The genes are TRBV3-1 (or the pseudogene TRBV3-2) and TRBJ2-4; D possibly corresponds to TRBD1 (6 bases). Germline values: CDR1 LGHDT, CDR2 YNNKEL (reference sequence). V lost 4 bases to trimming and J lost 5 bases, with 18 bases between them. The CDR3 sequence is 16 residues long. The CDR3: CASSPGHPGGQNIQYF. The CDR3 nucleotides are TGTGCCAGCAGCCCGGGACACCCTGGGGGTCAAAACATTCAGTACTTC.

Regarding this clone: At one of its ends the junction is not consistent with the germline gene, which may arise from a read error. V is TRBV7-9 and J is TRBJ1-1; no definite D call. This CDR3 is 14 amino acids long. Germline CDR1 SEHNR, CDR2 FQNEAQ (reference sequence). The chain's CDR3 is CASSLGREGTEAFF. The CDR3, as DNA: TGTGCCAGCAGTTTAGGCCGGGAGGGCACTGAAGCTTTCTTT. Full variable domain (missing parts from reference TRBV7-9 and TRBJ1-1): DTGVSQNPRHKITKRGQNVTFRCDPISEHNRLYWYRQTLGQGPEFLTYFQNEAQLEKSRLLSDRFSAERPKGSFSTLEIQRTEQGDSAMYLCASSLGREGTEAFFGQGTRLTVV.

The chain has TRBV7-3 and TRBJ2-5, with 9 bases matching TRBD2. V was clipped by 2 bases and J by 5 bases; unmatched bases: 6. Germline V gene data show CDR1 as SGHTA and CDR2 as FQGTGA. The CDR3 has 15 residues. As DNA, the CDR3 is TGTGCCAGCAGCTTAGCGGGAGGGGAGGATGAGACCCAGTACTTC. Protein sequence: CASSLAGGEDETQYF.